This paragraph covers one TCR beta chain sequence. Its antigen is not known. This entry is derived from a study of radiation and T cells in renal cell carcinoma. Notes on the study in general: No pretreatment tumor biopsies were available for baseline clonotypes.

The CDR3 loop spans 13 amino acids. Germline lookup yields CDR1 LNHDA and CDR2 SQIVND (reference sequence). V lost 5 bases to trimming and J lost 6 bases, with 13 bases between them. Time point described: blood 4 weeks post-SBRT, at nephrectomy. Treatment denoted: 15 Gy SBRT to primary tumor, nephrectomy 4 weeks later. The patient's renal cell carcinoma had clear cell pathology. Only in-frame clones appear in the TCRdb table, and some are missing; sequencing was by immunoSEQ multiplex PCR. The data contain around 170,000 clones, around 89% of them singletons. The specimen was blood, collected from a patient whose treatment included radiotherapy and nephrectomy. This sequence joins TRBV19 and TRBJ2-5; no clear D. This sequence originates from a woman between 50 and 59 years old with renal cell carcinoma. The CDR3 bases are TGTGCCAGTAGTTCTGCGGCGATTAAGACCCAGTACTTC. It translates to CASSSAAIKTQYF.